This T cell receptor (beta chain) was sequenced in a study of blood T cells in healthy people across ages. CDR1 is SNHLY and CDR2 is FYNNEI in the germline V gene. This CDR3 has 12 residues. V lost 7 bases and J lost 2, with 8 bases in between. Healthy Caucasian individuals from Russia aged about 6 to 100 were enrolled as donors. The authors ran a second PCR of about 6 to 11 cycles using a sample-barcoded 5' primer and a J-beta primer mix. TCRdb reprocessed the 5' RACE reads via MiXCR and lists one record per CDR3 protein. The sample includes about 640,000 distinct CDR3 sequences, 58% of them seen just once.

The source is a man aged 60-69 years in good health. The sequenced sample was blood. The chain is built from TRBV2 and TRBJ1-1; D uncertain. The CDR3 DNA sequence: TGTGCCAGCATTCAGGATAACACTGAAGCTTTCTTT. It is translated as CASIQDNTEAFF.